This T cell receptor beta chain stems from a study of cytomegalovirus exposure and HLA in healthy donors. For the study at large: HLA-typed donors were the source of approximately 88 million unique TCRs held in an early data release. General study findings and limits: Earlier findings revealed that most TCR beta V segments proved productive either about 90% or about 30% of the time. It was taken for granted in presence/absence analyses that sequencing depth across donors was roughly uniform.

PCR used 60 Vbeta primers and 13 Jbeta primers. Repertoires were generated with immunoSEQ multiplex PCR, while TCRdb's copy carries only in-frame clones and drops some. This sample has around 67,000 clones; around 82% occur once, and the top ten carry roughly 8%. Concerning this clone itself: Its cognate antigen is unknown.

This CDR3 comprises 13 residues. CDR1 is SGHTA, CDR2 FQGNSA, per germline. Trimming pared 1 base from V and 4 bases from J, leaving 7 bases between. Unrecorded immune exposures were likely, despite nominal health at sampling. The origin of this receptor is a man aged 18 to 30 in good health and CMV-seropositive. The gene calls are TRBV7-2 and TRBJ1-2, with unresolved D. The sample was PBMCs. CDR3 nucleotide sequence: TGTGCCAGCAGCTTAGAACAGTTCTATGGCTACACCTTC. Amino acids: CASSLEQFYGYTF. Full variable domain (outside the CDR3, taken from reference TRBV7-2 and TRBJ1-2): GAGVSQSPSNKVTEKGKDVELRCDPISGHTALYWYRQSLGQGLEFLIYFQGNSAPDKSGLPSDRFSAERTGGSVSTLTIQRTQQEDSAVYLCASSLEQFYGYTFGSGTRLTVV.